In its sample, the clone carrying this T cell receptor (beta chain) was seen many times. Antigen unknown. This entry belongs to a study of T cells in Graves' hyperthyroidism and ophthalmopathy. General study points: A 13 V-J model separated ophthalmopathy from stable hyperthyroidism.

The CDR3 extends over 16 amino acids. Germline V CDR1 and CDR2: MNHEY, SMNVEV (reference sequence). V shed 0 bases and J 10 bases; nucleotides not matched to a gene: 6. RNA transcripts provided the source from which TCR beta CDR3 regions were amplified. The HTBI primer set drove a first-round RT-PCR of the TCR CDR3. TCRdb reprocessed the multiplex PCR reads via MiXCR and lists one record per CDR3 protein. Of roughly 740,000 distinct CDR3 sequences listed, 16% are singletons. V and J are TRBV27 and TRBJ2-1; 13 bases match TRBD2. Sequenced sample: blood. The clonotype originates from a man between 18 and 29 years old with Graves' hyperthyroidism. The CDR3 spells CASSLSGLAGAREQFF. CDR3 nucleotide sequence: TGTGCCAGCAGTTTATCCGGACTAGCGGGGGCCCGGGAGCAGTTCTTC.